The 8 T cell receptor beta chains below were found in one sample sequenced in a study of cytomegalovirus exposure and HLA in healthy donors. The PCR used 60 Vbeta and 13 Jbeta primers. Here immunoSEQ multiplex PCR was the method, and the copy in TCRdb shows in-frame clones only, minus some. The table shows around 86,000 clones, with 7.6% occurring only once. The sequenced sample was PBMCs. Receptor source: a middle-aged man in good health and CMV-seronegative.

This chain joins TRBV27 and TRBJ2-4, with D maybe TRBD2 (6 bases). CDR3 size: 14 residues. Germline V gene sequence: CDR1 MNHEY, CDR2 SMNVEV (reference sequence). Trimming took off 2 bases at V and 3 bases at J, with 8 bases between the two ends. CDR3 in DNA: TGTGCCAGCAGTTTAGGAGGGCTCAAAAACATTCAGTACTTC. Amino acids: CASSLGGLKNIQYF.

The CDR3 reads CSANLGQGAYGYTF. The DNA for the CDR3 is TGCAGCGCGAATTTGGGGCAGGGGGCATATGGCTACACCTTC. The chain carries TRBV29-1 and TRBJ1-2, with 8 nucleotides matching TRBD1. This CDR3 is 14 amino acids long. CDR1 and CDR2 (germline): SQVTM, ANQGSEA. The V gene end was trimmed by 7 bases and the J gene end by 5 bases; junction bases not matched to a gene: 12. The full variable domain, completed using reference TRBV29-1 and TRBJ1-2, is SAVISQKPSRDICQRGTSLTIQCQVDSQVTMMFWYRQQPGQSLTLIATANQGSEATYESGFVIDKFPISRPNLTFSTLTVSNMSPEDSSIYLCSANLGQGAYGYTFGSGTRLTVV.

J is TRBJ2-1 and V is TRBV28; 7 nucleotides agree with TRBD2. CDR1 MDHEN and CDR2 SYDVKM come from the germline V gene. The CDR3 totals 14 residues. V lost 9 bases, J lost 2 bases, and 7 bases stayed unmatched. The CDR3 loop reads CASQPAGAYNEQFF. CDR3 nucleotides: TGTGCCAGTCAGCCGGCGGGAGCCTACAATGAGCAGTTCTTC.

This clone was counted only a few times. V is TRBV6-4 and J is TRBJ1-2; D is perhaps TRBD1 (5 bases). Trimming left V 3 bases short and J 7 bases short, with 15 bases between. The CDR3 totals 14 residues. Germline values: CDR1 MRHNA, CDR2 SNTAGT. For the CDR3, the DNA is TGTGCCAGCAGTGATGGGGCCGAGAGAGCTGGCTACACCTTC. Protein: CASSDGAERAGYTF.

This chain joins TRBV9 and TRBJ2-1; a possible D gene is TRBD2 (6 bases). Germline V CDR1 and CDR2: SGDLS, YYNGEE. Between the trimmed V and J ends, which lost 0 bases and 4 bases, there was a span of 11 bases. The CDR3 consists of 15 residues. The CDR3 sequence: CASSVGAAGYNEQFF. DNA for the CDR3: TGTGCCAGCAGCGTAGGGGCCGCGGGGTACAATGAGCAGTTCTTC.

This clone was recorded a few times. V and J are TRBV11-1 and TRBJ2-7, with a weak D call TRBD1 (6 bases). Trimming pared 5 bases from V and 2 bases from J, leaving 19 bases between. Germline CDR1 SGHAT, CDR2 FQDESV (reference sequence). The CDR3 has 16 amino acids. This CDR3 reads CASSQVSVQGAYEQYF. DNA of the CDR3: TGTGCCAGCAGCCAAGTATCTGTACAGGGAGCCTACGAGCAGTACTTC.

The chain couples TRBV28 to TRBJ2-5; D uncertain. V lost 5 bases and J lost 4, with 8 bases in between. CDR1 and CDR2 from the germline V gene are MDHEN and SYDVKM. The CDR3 sequence is 12 residues long. The CDR3 is CASSTTPETQYF. In DNA, the CDR3 is TGTGCCAGCAGTACCACTCCAGAGACCCAGTACTTC.

This clone was detected a few times. The genes are TRBV4-1 and TRBJ2-6; weak D call: TRBD2 (5 bases). V was shortened by 2 bases and J by 0 bases, with 11 bases between the two germline ends. Germline CDR1 and CDR2: MGHRA and YSYEKL. The CDR3 is made up of 17 amino acids. CDR3: CASSQSEGLSGANVLTF. The CDR3 DNA is TGCGCCAGCAGCCAATCAGAGGGCCTCTCTGGGGCCAACGTCCTGACTTTC.